This TCR beta chain was obtained from a study of cytotoxic CD8 clonotypes in ibrutinib-treated CLL. Generated by immunoSEQ multiplex PCR, the TCRdb table keeps only in-frame clones and is missing some. This repertoire shows 300,000 to 400,000 clones, 60% to 80% found once; its top ten account for about 6.7%. This CDR3 is 15 amino acids long. Germline values: CDR1 MGHDK, CDR2 SYGVNS. V was cut by 3 bases and J by 5 bases, with 13 bases left in between. A remark on this clone: The target antigen is unknown.

Whole-study findings and limits: Sampling times, which were not matched between the groups, differed between sustained-remission patients and progressing patients.

This sequence originates from a human donor with chronic lymphocytic leukemia. The material sequenced was PBMCs, taken after 36 months of ibrutinib treatment. The chain carries TRBV25-1 and TRBJ2-2; possibly TRBD2 for D (7 bases). The CDR3 spells CASSDGGAVTGELFF. The DNA of the CDR3 is TGTGCCAGCAGTGATGGGGGGGCCGTGACCGGGGAGCTGTTTTTT.